Following are 17 T cell receptor beta chains from one sample sequenced in a study of lymphopenia after photon versus proton radiotherapy. Produced via immunoSEQ multiplex PCR; TCRdb's table is partial and in-frame only. Of tens of thousands of clones detected, around 87% appear once; the ten largest clones hold more than 10%. The sequencing here drew on peripheral blood, taken from a patient treated with proton-based radiotherapy. These receptors all stem from an elderly man with esophageal cancer.

This clone has only a few counts. Here the CDR3 reads CASRKMGSPYEQYF. The CDR3 region has the DNA TGTGCCAGCAGGAAGATGGGCTCTCCCTACGAGCAGTACTTC. The chain has TRBV6-5 and TRBJ2-7, with D uncertain. V lost 6 bases and J 2 bases, leaving 14 bases between the germline ends. The CDR3 is 14 residues long. The germline CDR1 and CDR2 sequences are MNHEY and SVGAGI.

This clone was picked up a small number of times. The V and J genes are TRBV6-1 and TRBJ2-7; no definite D call. V was pared by 2 bases and J by 7 bases, with 15 bases between. This CDR3 has 14 residues. CDR1 MNHNS and CDR2 SASEGT come from the germline V gene. The chain's CDR3 is CASSEIDWGKEQYF. The CDR3, as DNA: TGTGCCAGCAGTGAAATCGACTGGGGAAAGGAGCAGTACTTC.

The J gene is TRBJ1-1, the V gene TRBV7-9; no clear D. Germline V gene lookup returns CDR1 SEHNR and CDR2 FQNEAQ (reference sequence). V lost 1 base and J 7 bases, leaving 7 bases between the germline ends. The CDR3 covers 12 residues. Here the CDR3 reads CASSLGGSEAFF. CDR3 coding DNA: TGTGCCAGCAGCTTAGGAGGCAGTGAAGCTTTCTTT.

This chain uses TRBV7-6 with TRBJ2-1, with 7 positions matching TRBD1. The ends lost 4 bases at V and 0 bases at J; junction bases unmatched: 3. The CDR3 length is 15 residues. CDR1 is SGHVS and CDR2 is FNYEAQ in the germline V gene. The CDR3 region has the DNA TGTGCCAGCAGCTCGGACAGGAGCTCCTACAATGAGCAGTTCTTC. Amino acids: CASSSDRSSYNEQFF.

This clone has more than one count but fewer than ten. This CDR3 is CASSQGGGREQYF. The CDR3 nucleotides read TGCGCCAGCAGCCAAGGCGGGGGACGTGAGCAGTACTTC. V is TRBV4-1 and J is TRBJ2-7; TRBD2 matches 7 bases. There are 13 residues in the CDR3. The J segment lost 7 bases and the V segment lost 1 base, leaving 4 bases of the junction unmatched. Germline values: CDR1 MGHRA, CDR2 YSYEKL.

The chain combines TRBV9 with TRBJ2-1, with 8 bases aligning to TRBD2. The germline V gene has CDR1 SGDLS and CDR2 YYNGEE. This CDR3 is 15 amino acids long. With 2 bases clipped from V and 5 bases from J, the junction kept 6 bases outside the gene matches. Here the CDR3 reads CASSVFDSGNNEQFF. The CDR3 region has the DNA TGTGCCAGCAGCGTCTTTGATAGCGGGAACAATGAGCAGTTCTTC.

The gene calls are TRBV7-8 and TRBJ1-3; possible D gene TRBD1, 5 bases. Germline loops: CDR1 SGHVS, CDR2 FQNEAQ. The CDR3 is made up of 15 amino acids. Trimming removed 5 bases at V and 1 base at J, with 12 bases between. The CDR3 region has the DNA TGTGCCAGCAGCCTCGGGGGGGTATCTGGAAACACCATATATTTT. Its protein is CASSLGGVSGNTIYF.

This clone was seen only once. The chain has TRBV6-1 and TRBJ2-3, with 13 bases identical to TRBD2. V was pared by 4 bases and J by 10 bases, with 2 bases of the junction left unmatched. Germline CDR1 MNHNS, CDR2 SASEGT. CDR3 size: 13 residues. CDR3 region: CASSGTSGSPQYF. The CDR3 DNA reads TGTGCCAGCAGTGGGACTAGCGGGAGTCCGCAGTATTTT.

The chain has TRBV6-5 and TRBJ2-7; 10 bases are a match to TRBD1. V was clipped by 1 base and J by 5 bases; unmatched bases: 5. Germline-derived CDR1 and CDR2 are MNHEY and SVGAGI. There are 15 residues in the CDR3. CDR3: CASSYFGTGVHEQYF. The CDR3 coding sequence is TGTGCCAGCAGTTACTTCGGGACAGGGGTCCACGAGCAGTACTTC.

The rearrangement uses TRBV5-4 and TRBJ1-5; D uncertain. The CDR3 runs 14 residues. Germline assignment: CDR1 SGHNT and CDR2 YYREEE (reference sequence). The germline V and J ends were trimmed by 0 bases and 5 bases, with 9 bases remaining between them. CDR3 sequence: CASSLDKGYQPQHF. The CDR3 DNA follows: TGTGCCAGCAGCTTGGACAAGGGCTATCAGCCCCAGCATTTT. The complete variable domain, with remaining parts taken from reference TRBV5-4 and TRBJ1-5, reads ETGVTQSPTHLIKTRGQQVTLRCSSQSGHNTVSWYQQALGQGPQFIFQYYREEENGRGNFPPRFSGLQFPNYSSELNVNALELDDSALYLCASSLDKGYQPQHFGDGTRLSIL.

This rearrangement joins TRBV4-1 to TRBJ2-7, with 12 bases identical to TRBD2. CDR1 and CDR2 from the germline V gene are MGHRA and YSYEKL. This CDR3 is 16 amino acids long. V was clipped by 4 bases and J by 3 bases; unmatched bases: 7. CDR3 coding DNA: TGCGCCAGCAGCCGAAGGACTAGCGGGGAAGTCTACGAGCAGTACTTC. This translates into CASSRRTSGEVYEQYF.

V and J are TRBV29-1 and TRBJ2-2; possibly TRBD1 for D (5 bases). The CDR3 extends over 13 amino acids. Per the germline V gene, CDR1 is SQVTM and CDR2 is ANQGSEA. The ends were cut back, 7 bases at V and 5 bases at J, with 14 bases in the middle. The CDR3 region has the DNA TGCAGCGCAGCGAAGGGGTTGACCGGGGAGCTGTTTTTT. Residues: CSAAKGLTGELFF.

The chain carries TRBV19 and TRBJ1-1, with TRBD1 matching over 8 bases. The germline V gene has CDR1 LNHDA and CDR2 SQIVND (reference sequence). The CDR3 runs 15 residues. With 4 bases clipped from V and 1 base from J, the junction kept 5 bases outside the gene matches. The CDR3 region is CASSTIGQGNTEAFF. CDR3 coding DNA: TGTGCCAGTAGTACTATAGGACAGGGGAACACTGAAGCTTTCTTT.

This chain connects TRBV5-1 to TRBJ1-1; TRBD1 agrees at 8 bases. Trimming cost V 2 bases and J 2 bases; bases outside gene matches: 2. The CDR3 is 14 residues long. Germline V gene lookup returns CDR1 SGHRS and CDR2 YFSETQ. The CDR3 loop reads CASSFQGANTEAFF. The CDR3, as DNA: TGCGCCAGCAGCTTTCAGGGGGCTAACACTGAAGCTTTCTTT.

This chain connects TRBV19 to TRBJ2-7; 8 bases are shared with TRBD1. Trimming cost V 5 bases and J 4 bases; bases outside gene matches: 10. CDR3 size: 15 residues. The germline V gene has CDR1 LNHDA and CDR2 SQIVND (reference sequence). The CDR3 protein is CASSAGGGAYYEQYF. The CDR3, as DNA: TGTGCCAGTAGTGCAGGGGGCGGCGCCTATTACGAGCAGTACTTC.

The chain joins TRBV10-3 to TRBJ2-7; tentative D call: TRBD1 (6 bases). This CDR3 has 15 residues. Germline assignment: CDR1 ENHRY and CDR2 SYGVKD. Trimming pared 0 bases from V and 5 bases from J, leaving 14 bases between. The CDR3 is CAISESVQGRNEQYF. The CDR3 DNA is TGTGCCATCAGTGAGTCGGTCCAGGGGCGCAACGAGCAGTACTTC.

The chain couples TRBV6-5 to TRBJ2-7; D gene uncertain. Germline CDR1 and CDR2: MNHEY and SVGAGI. V was pared by 5 bases and J by 2 bases, with 16 bases between. The CDR3 is 15 residues long. CDR3 sequence: CASSTDPTSTYEQYF. For the CDR3, the DNA is TGTGCCAGCAGTACGGACCCCACCTCTACCTACGAGCAGTACTTC.